The clone carrying this TCR beta chain was counted between two and nine times. The antigen is not known. This sample was taken from a study of T cells after yellow fever vaccination. In the study overall: SMART-Seq v4 Ultra Low Input served to prepare low-cell-number fractions.

The CDR3 is 13 residues long. With 11 bases removed from V and 3 bases from J, the gap between germline ends came to 16 bases. Production of TCR cDNA was by 5'RACE template switching, which also added a universal primer site and UMIs. TCRdb ran MiXCR on the 5' RACE reads and lists one entry per CDR3 protein. Found here are some 120,000 distinct CDR3 sequences, 12% to 15% of them singletons; the top ten hold about 40%. Overall study findings and caveats: Subsequent to the booster, the majority of primary-vaccination clones reappeared (around 97% CD4, roughly 90% CD8). Contaminants from the bulk population, in the form of abundant clonotypes, could be found in FACS-sorted repertoires.

The chain employs TRBV23-1 and TRBJ1-2, with D possibly TRBD1 on 5 matching bases. TRBV23-1 has ORF status, its function being uncertain. This TCR derives from a young man who received the YFV17D yellow fever vaccine. The material was CD8+ T cells sorted from PBMCs, obtained 5 days after the yellow fever booster vaccination. The CDR3 DNA sequence: TGCGCCGGGAGAAAAGGGACGGACTATGGCTACACCTTC. Translating gives CAGRKGTDYGYTF.